This entry lists 9 T cell receptor beta chains sequenced from one sample in a study of a mutant IDH1 vaccine in newly diagnosed glioma. Time point given: week 23, last vaccination. Vaccination comprised doses that each held 300 ug of mutant IDH1 20-mer peptide, plus topical imiquimod. Profiling relied on immunoSEQ multiplex PCR, and the TCRdb table lists in-frame clones only, not all of them. The table records around 40,000 clones, roughly 80% of them present only once. No antigens are known for them. Sequenced here: PBMCs, sampled from a glioma patient whose treatment included an IDH1 peptide vaccine. Receptor source: a woman aged 18-35 years with glioma. Some clones in this sample may be carry-over from other donors' samples.

This chain uses TRBV4-2 with TRBJ2-5, with 7 bases fitting TRBD1. The CDR3 runs to 14 residues. Germline trimming cut 4 bases from V and 4 bases from J; bases unmatched to any gene: 6. Germline V gene data show CDR1 as LGHNA and CDR2 as YNFKEQ. The CDR3 sequence: CASSRTGDGETQYF. The CDR3 DNA follows: TGTGCCAGCAGCCGAACAGGGGATGGAGAGACCCAGTACTTC.

The chain couples TRBV13 to TRBJ2-7, with a possible D match to TRBD1 (5 bases). This CDR3 spans 15 amino acids. V was clipped by 6 bases and J by 1 base, with 16 bases between them. CDR1 and CDR2 from the germline V gene are PRHDT and FYEKMQ (reference sequence). CDR3 coding DNA: TGTGCCAGCAGGGAGCACACAGGCGGATCCTACGAGCAGTACTTC. Translated: CASREHTGGSYEQYF.

The chain combines TRBV7-9 with TRBJ2-3, with D perhaps given as TRBD1 or TRBD2 (5 bases each). Germline V gene data show CDR1 as SEHNR and CDR2 as FQNEAQ (reference sequence). Trimming removed 7 bases from V and 5 bases from J, with 16 bases in between. This CDR3 comprises 14 residues. The CDR3 loop reads CASIQRAGLDTQYF. CDR3 sequence (DNA): TGTGCCAGCATCCAGAGGGCAGGGCTAGATACGCAGTATTTT.

The CDR3 loop reads CASSPLGPPYEQYF. The CDR3 coding sequence is TGTGCCAGCTCACCACTGGGACCCCCCTACGAGCAGTACTTC. The V and J genes are TRBV18 and TRBJ2-7, with D perhaps TRBD1 or TRBD2 (5 bases each). The CDR3 extends over 14 amino acids. From germline, CDR1 is KGHSH and CDR2 LQKENI. The V end lost 1 base, the J end lost 2 bases, and 9 bases lay between the germline ends.

The CDR3 here is CASTPWAGELFF. The DNA of the CDR3 is TGTGCCAGCACCCCCTGGGCCGGGGAGCTGTTTTTT. This chain uses TRBV5-8 with TRBJ2-2; D gene ambiguous. The V end was cut by 6 bases, the J end by 6 bases, with 9 bases between. Per germline, CDR1 SGHTS and CDR2 YDEGEE. This CDR3 region has 12 residues.

The chain uses TRBV29-1 and TRBJ2-5, with D perhaps TRBD1 (6 bases). This CDR3 is 13 amino acids long. The germline V gene encodes CDR1 SQVTM and CDR2 ANQGSEA. V lost 4 bases and J 4 bases, leaving 13 bases between the germline ends. CDR3 region: CSVAWGRRETQYF. CDR3 nucleotide sequence: TGCAGCGTTGCTTGGGGGCGCCGAGAGACCCAGTACTTC.

The V call is TRBV19, the J call TRBJ1-4; perhaps TRBD1 as D (5 bases). Germline V gives CDR1 LNHDA, CDR2 SQIVND (reference sequence). This CDR3 region has 14 residues. Between the trimmed V and J ends, which lost 0 bases and 8 bases, there was a span of 10 bases. CDR3 coding DNA: TGTGCCAGTAGTATAGAAGTCAGGGACGAAAAACTGTTTTTT. Translating gives CASSIEVRDEKLFF.

The chain carries TRBV6-6 and TRBJ1-4, with a tentative D call TRBD1 (6 bases). V lost 4 bases and J lost 7, with 13 bases in between. The CDR3 has 14 residues. CDR1 and CDR2 from the germline V gene are MNHNY and SVGAGI (reference sequence). The CDR3: CASSFAGEAEKLFF. The CDR3 nucleotides read TGTGCCAGCAGTTTCGCAGGGGAAGCTGAAAAACTGTTTTTT.

CDR3 region: CASSQEAHGELFF. CDR3 coding DNA: TGCGCCAGCAGCCAGGAGGCCCACGGGGAGCTGTTTTTT. The chain uses TRBV4-3 and TRBJ2-2; a possible D gene is TRBD2 (5 bases). The V end lost 3 bases, the J end lost 7 bases, and 9 bases lay between the germline ends. Germline V lookup: CDR1 LGHNA, CDR2 YSLEER. CDR3 size: 13 residues.